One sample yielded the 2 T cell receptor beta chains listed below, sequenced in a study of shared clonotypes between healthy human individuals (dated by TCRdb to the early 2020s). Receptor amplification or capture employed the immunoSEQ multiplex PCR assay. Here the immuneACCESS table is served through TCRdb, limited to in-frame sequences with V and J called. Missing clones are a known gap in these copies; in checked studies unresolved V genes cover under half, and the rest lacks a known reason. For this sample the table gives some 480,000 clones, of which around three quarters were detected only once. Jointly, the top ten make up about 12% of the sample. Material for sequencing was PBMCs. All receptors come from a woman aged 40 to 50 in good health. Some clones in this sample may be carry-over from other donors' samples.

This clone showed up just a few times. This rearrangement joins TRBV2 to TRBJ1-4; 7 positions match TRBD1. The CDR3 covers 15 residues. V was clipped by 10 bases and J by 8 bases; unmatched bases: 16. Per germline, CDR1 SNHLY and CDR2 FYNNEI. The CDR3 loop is CANTRTRQGGEKLFF. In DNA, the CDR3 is TGTGCCAACACCCGTACTCGACAGGGTGGGGAAAAACTGTTTTTT.

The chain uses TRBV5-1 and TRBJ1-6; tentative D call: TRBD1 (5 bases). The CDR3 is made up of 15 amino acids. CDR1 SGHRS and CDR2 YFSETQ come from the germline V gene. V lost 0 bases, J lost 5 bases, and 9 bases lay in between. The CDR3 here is CASSLDRSHNSPLHF. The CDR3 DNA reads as TGCGCCAGCAGCTTGGACAGGAGCCATAATTCACCCCTCCACTTT.